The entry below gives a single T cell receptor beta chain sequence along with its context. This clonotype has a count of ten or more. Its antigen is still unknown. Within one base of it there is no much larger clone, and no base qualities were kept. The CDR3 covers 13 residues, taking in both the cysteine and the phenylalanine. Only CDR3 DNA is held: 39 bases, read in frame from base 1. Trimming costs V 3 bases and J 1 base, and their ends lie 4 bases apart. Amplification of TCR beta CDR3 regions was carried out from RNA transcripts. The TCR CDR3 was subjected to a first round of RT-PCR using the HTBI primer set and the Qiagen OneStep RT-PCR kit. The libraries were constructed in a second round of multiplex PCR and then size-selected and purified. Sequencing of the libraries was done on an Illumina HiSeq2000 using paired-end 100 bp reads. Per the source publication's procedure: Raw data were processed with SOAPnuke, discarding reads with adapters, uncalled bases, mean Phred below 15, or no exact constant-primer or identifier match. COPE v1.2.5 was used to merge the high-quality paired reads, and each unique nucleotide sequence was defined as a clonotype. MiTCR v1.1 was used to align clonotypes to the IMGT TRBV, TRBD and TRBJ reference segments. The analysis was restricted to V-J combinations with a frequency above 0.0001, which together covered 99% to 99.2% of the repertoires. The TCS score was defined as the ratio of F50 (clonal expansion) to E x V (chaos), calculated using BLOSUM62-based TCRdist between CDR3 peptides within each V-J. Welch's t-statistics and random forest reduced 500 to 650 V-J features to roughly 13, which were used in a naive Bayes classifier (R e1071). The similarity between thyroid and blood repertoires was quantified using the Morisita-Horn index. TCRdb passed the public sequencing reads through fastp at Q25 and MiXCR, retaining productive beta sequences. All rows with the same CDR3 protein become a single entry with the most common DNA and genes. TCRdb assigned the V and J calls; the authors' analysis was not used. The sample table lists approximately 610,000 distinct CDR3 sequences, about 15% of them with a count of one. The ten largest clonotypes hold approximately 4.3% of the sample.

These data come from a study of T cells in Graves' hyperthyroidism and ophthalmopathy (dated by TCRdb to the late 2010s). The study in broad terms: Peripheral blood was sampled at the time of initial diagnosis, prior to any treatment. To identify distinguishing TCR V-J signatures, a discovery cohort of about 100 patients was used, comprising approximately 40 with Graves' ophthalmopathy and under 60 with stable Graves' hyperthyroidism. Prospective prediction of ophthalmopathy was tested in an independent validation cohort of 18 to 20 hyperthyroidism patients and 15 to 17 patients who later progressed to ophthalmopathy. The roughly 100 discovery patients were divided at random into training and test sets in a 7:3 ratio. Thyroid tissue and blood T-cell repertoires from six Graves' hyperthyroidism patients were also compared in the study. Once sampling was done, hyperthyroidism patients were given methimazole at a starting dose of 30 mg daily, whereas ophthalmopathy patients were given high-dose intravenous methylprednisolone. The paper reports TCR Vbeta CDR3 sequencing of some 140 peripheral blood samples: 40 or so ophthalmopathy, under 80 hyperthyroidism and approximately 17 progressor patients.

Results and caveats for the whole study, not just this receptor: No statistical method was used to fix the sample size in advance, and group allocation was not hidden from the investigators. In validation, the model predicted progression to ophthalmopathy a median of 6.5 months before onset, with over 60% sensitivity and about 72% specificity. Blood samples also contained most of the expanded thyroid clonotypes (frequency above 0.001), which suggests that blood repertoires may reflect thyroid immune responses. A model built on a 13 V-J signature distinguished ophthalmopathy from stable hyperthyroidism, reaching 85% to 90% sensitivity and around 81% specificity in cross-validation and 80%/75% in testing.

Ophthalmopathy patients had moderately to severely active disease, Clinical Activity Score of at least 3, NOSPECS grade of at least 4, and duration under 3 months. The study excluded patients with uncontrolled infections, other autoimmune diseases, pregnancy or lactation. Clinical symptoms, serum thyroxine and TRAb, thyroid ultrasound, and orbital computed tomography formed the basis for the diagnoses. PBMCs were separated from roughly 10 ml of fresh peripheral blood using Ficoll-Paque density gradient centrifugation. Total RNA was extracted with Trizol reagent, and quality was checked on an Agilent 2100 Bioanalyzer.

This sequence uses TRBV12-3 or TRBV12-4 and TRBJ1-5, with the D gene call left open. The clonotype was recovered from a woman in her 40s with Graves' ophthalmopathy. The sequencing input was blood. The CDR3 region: CASSLESNQPQHF. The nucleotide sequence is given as TGTGCCAGCAGTTTGGAGAGCAATCAGCCCCAGCATTTT.